Shown below are 4 T cell receptor beta chains from a single sample sequenced in a study of post-analysis software for immune sequencing data. Study-level results: Five or six TRBV segments, TRBV5-6, TRBV5-1 and TRBV20-1 among them, were found more frequent in patients than controls.

For these TCRs, the target antigens are not known. Libraries were made from TCR beta cDNA, and they carried unique molecular identifiers. MiXCR, run by TCRdb on the PCR reads, gives a single entry per CDR3 protein. Among 740,000 or so distinct CDR3 sequences listed, under 70% were seen once. Specimen: blood. These receptors were collected from a girl between 10 and 17 years old with multiple sclerosis.

This chain uses TRBV3-1 with TRBJ2-5, with D possibly TRBD2 on 6 matching bases. TRBJ2-7 explains the end of the DNA better; the J call may be wrong. The V gene's germline CDR1 is LGHDT and CDR2 YNNKEL (reference sequence). The CDR3 consists of 15 residues. Here the CDR3 reads CASSQDYAGQYEQYF. The CDR3, as DNA: TGTGCCAGCAGCCAAGATTACGCGGGGCAGTACGAGCAGTACTTC.

V is TRBV12-5 and J is TRBJ2-3, with 7 bases lining up with TRBD1. The germline V gene encodes CDR1 LGHNT and CDR2 FRNRAP. This CDR3 has 15 residues. The V gene end was trimmed by 2 bases and the J gene end by 6 bases; junction bases not matched to a gene: 8. CDR3: CASGLMTGTRDTQYF. The CDR3 region has the DNA TGTGCTAGTGGTTTGATGACAGGGACGAGGGATACGCAGTATTTT.

This chain links TRBV29-1 with TRBJ1-2; maybe TRBD1 (5 bases). Germline V gives CDR1 SQVTM, CDR2 ANQGSEA. V dropped 3 bases and J dropped 8 bases, with 19 bases sitting between them. The CDR3 extends over 14 amino acids. CDR3 protein: CSVDARGGGSGYTF. For the CDR3, the DNA is TGCAGCGTTGACGCCCGGGGGGGAGGTAGCGGCTACACCTTC.

Only a few counts were recorded for this clonotype. The chain links TRBV20-1 to TRBJ2-7; D is unclear. This CDR3 has 14 amino acids. Germline assignment: CDR1 DFQATT and CDR2 SNEGSKA (reference sequence). The V end lost 7 bases, the J end lost 2 bases, and 18 bases lay between the germline ends. CDR3 amino acids: CSVLITDVTYEQYF. As DNA, the CDR3 is TGCAGTGTTTTAATAACGGACGTAACCTACGAGCAGTACTTC.